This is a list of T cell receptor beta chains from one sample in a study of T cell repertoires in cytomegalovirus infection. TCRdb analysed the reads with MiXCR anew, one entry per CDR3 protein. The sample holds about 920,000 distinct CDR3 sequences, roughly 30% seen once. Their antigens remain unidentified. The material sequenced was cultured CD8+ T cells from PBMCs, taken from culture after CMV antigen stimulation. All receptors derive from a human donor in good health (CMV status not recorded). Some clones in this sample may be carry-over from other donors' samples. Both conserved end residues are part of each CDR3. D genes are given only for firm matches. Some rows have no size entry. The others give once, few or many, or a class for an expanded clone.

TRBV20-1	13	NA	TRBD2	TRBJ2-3	TGCAGTGTAGGCGGGGGGGCAACCGATACGCAGTATTTT	CSVGGGATDTQYF
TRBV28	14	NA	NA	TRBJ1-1	TGTGCCAGCAGGGAGGACGGACTGAACACTGAAGCTTTCTTT	CASREDGLNTEAFF
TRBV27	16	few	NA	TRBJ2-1	TGTGCCAGCAGTTTATGGGGGACCTTATTGTACAATGAGCAGTTCTTC	CASSLWGTLLYNEQFF
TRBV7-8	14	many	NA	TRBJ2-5	TGTGCCAGCAGCTCGACAGGGAGGGTGGAGACCCAGTACTTC	CASSSTGRVETQYF
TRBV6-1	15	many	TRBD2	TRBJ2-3	TGTGCCAGCCAACCCGGGACTAGCGTAACAGATACGCAGTATTTT	CASQPGTSVTDTQYF
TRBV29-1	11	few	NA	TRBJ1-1	TGCAGCCTCAATAGGGGCCTTGAAGCTTTCTTT	CSLNRGLEAFF
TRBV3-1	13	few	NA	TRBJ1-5	TGTGCCAGCAGCCTCGGGACCGCTAGGCCCCAGCATTTT	CASSLGTARPQHF
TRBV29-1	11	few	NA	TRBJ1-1	TGCAGCGTTCCCGAAGGTACTGAAGCTTTCTTT	CSVPEGTEAFF
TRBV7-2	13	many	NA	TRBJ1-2	TGTGCCAGCAGCTTCTGGGAAAACTATGGCTACACCTTC	CASSFWENYGYTF
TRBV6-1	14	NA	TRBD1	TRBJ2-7	TGTGCCAGCAGCGCCGGGACAGGGGGTGTCGAGCAGTACTTC	CASSAGTGGVEQYF
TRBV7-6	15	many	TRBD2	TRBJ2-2	TGTGCCAGCAGCCGACTAGCCTCGAACACCGGGGAGCTGTTTTTT	CASSRLASNTGELFF
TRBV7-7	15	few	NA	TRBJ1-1	TGTGCTAGCAGCCAATTTAGCGCGGGAGACACTGAAGCTTTCTTT	CASSQFSAGDTEAFF
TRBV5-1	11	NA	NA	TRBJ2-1	TGCGCCAGCAGCTTGTCACGTGAGCAGTTCTTC	CASSLSREQFF
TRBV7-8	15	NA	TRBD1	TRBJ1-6	TGTGCCAGCAGCTGGCCGGGACAGGGGGTCTCACCCCTCCACTTT	CASSWPGQGVSPLHF
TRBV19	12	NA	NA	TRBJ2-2	TGTGCCAGTACAAGGGAAACCGGGGAGCTGTTTTTT	CASTRETGELFF
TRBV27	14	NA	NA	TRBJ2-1	TGTGCCAGCAGTTTATCTGTAGGGTCAGGTGAGCAGTTCTTC	CASSLSVGSGEQFF
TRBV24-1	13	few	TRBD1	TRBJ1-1	TGTGCCTCACAGGGACAGGGGAGCACTGAAGCTTTCTTT	CASQGQGSTEAFF
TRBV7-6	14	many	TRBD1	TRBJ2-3	TGTGCCAGCGGCAGGGGGCCTAGCACAGATACGCAGTATTTT	CASGRGPSTDTQYF
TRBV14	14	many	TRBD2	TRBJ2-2	TGTGCCAGCAGTGGACTAGTCCTCGGCGGGGAGCTGTTTTTT	CASSGLVLGGELFF
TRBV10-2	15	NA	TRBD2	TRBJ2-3	TGCGCCAGCAGTGAGTTGCGGGGGGGGAGAGATACGCAGTATTTT	CASSELRGGRDTQYF
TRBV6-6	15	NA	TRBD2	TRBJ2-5	TGTGCCAGCAGTTACTTCCTAGCGGGGCAAGAGACCCAGTACTTC	CASSYFLAGQETQYF
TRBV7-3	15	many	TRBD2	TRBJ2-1	TGTGCCAGCAGCCTTAGCGGGGGCAACCTAAATGAGCAGTTCTTC	CASSLSGGNLNEQFF
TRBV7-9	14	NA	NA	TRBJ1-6	TGTGCCAGCCGCACTGGGGGGTTGAGGTCACCCCTCCACTTT	CASRTGGLRSPLHF